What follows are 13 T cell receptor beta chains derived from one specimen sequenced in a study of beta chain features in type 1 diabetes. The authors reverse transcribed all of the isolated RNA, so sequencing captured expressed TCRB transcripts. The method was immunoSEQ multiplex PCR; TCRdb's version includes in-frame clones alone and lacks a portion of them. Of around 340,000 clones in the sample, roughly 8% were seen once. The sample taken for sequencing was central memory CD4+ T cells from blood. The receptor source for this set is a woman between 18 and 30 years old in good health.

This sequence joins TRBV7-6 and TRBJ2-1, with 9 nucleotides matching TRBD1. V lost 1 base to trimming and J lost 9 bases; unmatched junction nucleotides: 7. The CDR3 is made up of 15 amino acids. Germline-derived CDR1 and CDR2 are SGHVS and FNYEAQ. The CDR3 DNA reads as TGTGCCAGCAGCTTAGTGGGACAGGGCGATGGTGAGCAGTTCTTC. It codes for CASSLVGQGDGEQFF.

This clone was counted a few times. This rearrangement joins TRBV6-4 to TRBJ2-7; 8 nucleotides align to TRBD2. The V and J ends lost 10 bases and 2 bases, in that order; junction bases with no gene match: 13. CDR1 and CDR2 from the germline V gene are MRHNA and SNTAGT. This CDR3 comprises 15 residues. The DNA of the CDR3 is TGTGCCACCCGAGCGGGAGCCGGTTTGCCCTACGAGCAGTACTTC. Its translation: CATRAGAGLPYEQYF.

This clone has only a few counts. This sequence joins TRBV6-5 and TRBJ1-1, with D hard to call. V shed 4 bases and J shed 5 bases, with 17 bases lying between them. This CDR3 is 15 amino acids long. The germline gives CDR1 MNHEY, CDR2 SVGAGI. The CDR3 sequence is CASSSPQTWRTEAFF. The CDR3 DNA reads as TGTGCCAGCAGTTCCCCGCAGACATGGCGTACTGAAGCTTTCTTT.

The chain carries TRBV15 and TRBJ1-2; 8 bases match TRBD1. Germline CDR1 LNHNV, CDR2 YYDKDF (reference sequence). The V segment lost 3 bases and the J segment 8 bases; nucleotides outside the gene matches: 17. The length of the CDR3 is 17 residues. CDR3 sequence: CATSSLGRRQGSDGYTF. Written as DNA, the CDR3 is TGTGCCACCAGCAGCCTAGGAAGGAGACAGGGGTCGGACGGCTACACCTTC.

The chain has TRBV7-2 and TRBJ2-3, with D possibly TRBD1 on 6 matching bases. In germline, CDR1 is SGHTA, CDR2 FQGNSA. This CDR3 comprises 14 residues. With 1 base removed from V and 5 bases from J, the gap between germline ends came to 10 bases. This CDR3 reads CASSLGGRGDTQYF. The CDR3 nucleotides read TGTGCCAGCAGCTTAGGGGGGCGAGGAGATACGCAGTATTTT.

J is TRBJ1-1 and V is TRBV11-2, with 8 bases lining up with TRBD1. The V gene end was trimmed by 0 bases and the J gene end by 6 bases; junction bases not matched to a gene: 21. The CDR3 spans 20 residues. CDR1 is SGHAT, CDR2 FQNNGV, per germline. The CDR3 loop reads CASSLEVLLGRTGKVSEAFF. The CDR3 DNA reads TGTGCCAGCAGCTTAGAAGTCCTGCTCGGAAGGACAGGGAAGGTTTCTGAAGCTTTCTTT.

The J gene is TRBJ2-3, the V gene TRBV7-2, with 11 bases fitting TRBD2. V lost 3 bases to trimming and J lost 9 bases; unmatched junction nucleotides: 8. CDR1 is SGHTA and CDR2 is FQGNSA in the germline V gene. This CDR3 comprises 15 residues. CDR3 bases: TGTGCCAGCAGCTTTACGCAGACTAGCGGGACCACGCAGTATTTT. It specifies CASSFTQTSGTTQYF. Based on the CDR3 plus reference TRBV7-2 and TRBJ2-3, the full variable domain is GAGVSQSPSNKVTEKGKDVELRCDPISGHTALYWYRQSLGQGLEFLIYFQGNSAPDKSGLPSDRFSAERTGGSVSTLTIQRTQQEDSAVYLCASSFTQTSGTTQYFGPGTRLTVL.

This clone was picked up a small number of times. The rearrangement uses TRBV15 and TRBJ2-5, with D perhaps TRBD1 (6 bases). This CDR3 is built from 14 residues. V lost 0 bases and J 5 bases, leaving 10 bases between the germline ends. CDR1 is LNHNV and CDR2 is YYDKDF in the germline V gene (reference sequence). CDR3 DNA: TGTGCCACCAGCAGAGAGGGGACACGGGAGACCCAGTACTTC. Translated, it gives CATSREGTRETQYF. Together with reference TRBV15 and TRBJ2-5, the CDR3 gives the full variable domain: DAMVIQNPRYQVTQFGKPVTLSCSQTLNHNVMYWYQQKSSQAPKLLFHYYDKDFNNEADTPDNFQSRRPNTSFCFLDIRSPGLGDTAMYLCATSREGTRETQYFGPGTRLLVL.

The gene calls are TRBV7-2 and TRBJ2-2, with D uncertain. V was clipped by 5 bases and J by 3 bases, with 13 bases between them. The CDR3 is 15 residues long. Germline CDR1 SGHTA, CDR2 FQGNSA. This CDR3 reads CASSHLGEYTGELFF. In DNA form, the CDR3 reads TGTGCCAGCAGCCACCTGGGCGAGTACACCGGGGAGCTGTTTTTT.

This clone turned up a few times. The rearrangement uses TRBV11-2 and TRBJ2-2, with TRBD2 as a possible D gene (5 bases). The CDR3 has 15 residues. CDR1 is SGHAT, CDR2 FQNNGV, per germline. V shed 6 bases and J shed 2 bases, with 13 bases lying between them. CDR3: CASRSWRANTGELFF. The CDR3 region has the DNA TGTGCCAGCAGAAGTTGGCGGGCTAACACCGGGGAGCTGTTTTTT.

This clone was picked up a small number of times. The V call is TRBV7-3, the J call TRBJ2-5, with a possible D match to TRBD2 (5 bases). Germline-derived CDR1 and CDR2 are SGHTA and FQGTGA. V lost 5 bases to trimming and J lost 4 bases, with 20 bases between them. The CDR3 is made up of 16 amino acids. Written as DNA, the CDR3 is TGTGCCAGCAGCCAGCTTAGCTCGGGGTTGGGAGAGACCCAGTACTTC. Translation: CASSQLSSGLGETQYF.

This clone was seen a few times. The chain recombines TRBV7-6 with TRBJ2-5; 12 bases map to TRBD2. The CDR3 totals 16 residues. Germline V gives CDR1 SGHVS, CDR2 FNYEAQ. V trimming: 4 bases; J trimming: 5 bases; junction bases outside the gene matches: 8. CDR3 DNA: TGTGCCAGCAGCTCCGCGACTAGCGGGAGCGCGGAGACCCAGTACTTC. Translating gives CASSSATSGSAETQYF.

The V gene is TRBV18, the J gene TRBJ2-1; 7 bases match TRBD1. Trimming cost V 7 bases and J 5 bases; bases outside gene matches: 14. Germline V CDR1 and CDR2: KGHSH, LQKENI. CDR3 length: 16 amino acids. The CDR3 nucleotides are TGTGCCAGCTTGGGGACAGCAGTTTCCCCCAACAATGAGCAGTTCTTC. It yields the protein CASLGTAVSPNNEQFF.